Each of the 21 T cell receptor beta chains below was sequenced from the same sample in a study of vaccination and CD4 T cells after COVID-19 (dated by TCRdb to between 2020 and 2023). Libraries were prepared through PCR. The instrument given in TCRdb is Illumina iSeq 100. DNA from cultured CD4+ T cells underwent TCR sequencing with the Oncomine TCR Beta short-read assay at the Johns Hopkins FTIC core. TCRdb itself trimmed the public reads at Q25 with fastp, ran MiXCR and retained productive beta chains. Records with the same CDR3 protein are collapsed into one entry carrying the most frequent genes and DNA. The sample table lists around 5,300 distinct CDR3 sequences, 25% of them with a count of one. The top ten clonotypes cover under 30% of the sample. Explained via the paper, the treatment or condition label denotes: roughly 11-day PBMC culture with coronavirus spike peptide pools or control peptides (ViraFEST assay).

Their antigens remain unidentified. The sequences come from CD4+ T cells from blood, cultured in vitro, collected after SARS-CoV-2 vaccination. The source is a human donor who had recovered from COVID-19.

On this clonotype itself: A much larger clone is a single base away; this may be a read error. The genes are TRBV10-3 and TRBJ2-7; maybe TRBD1 (5 bases). The CDR3 is 15 residues long. CDR1 ENHRY and CDR2 SYGVKD come from the germline V gene. V lost 6 bases and J 1 base, leaving 16 bases between the germline ends. CDR3 residues: CAISGMGLGSYEQYF. DNA for the CDR3: TGTGCCATCAGCGGTATGGGGCTAGGGTCCTACGAGCAGTACTTC.

By its share, this clonotype is medium-sized. The DNA for the CDR3 is TGCAGTGCTAGATTATCCAGCGGGAGGGATACGCAGTATTTT. It specifies CSARLSSGRDTQYF. The rearrangement links TRBV20-1 to TRBJ2-3, with 9 nucleotides matching TRBD2. CDR1 is DFQATT, CDR2 SNEGSKA, per germline (reference sequence). CDR3 length: 14 amino acids. The V gene end was trimmed by 2 bases and the J gene end by 6 bases; junction bases not matched to a gene: 6.

This clonotype was seen more than once but under ten times. The chain's CDR3 is CASSKAGLTTGELFF. The CDR3 nucleotides are TGTGCCAGCAGTAAAGCAGGTTTAACAACCGGGGAGCTGTTTTTT. The chain combines TRBV28 with TRBJ2-2; D gene ambiguous. Germline V lookup: CDR1 MDHEN, CDR2 SYDVKM. Trimming left V 5 bases short and J 5 bases short, with 15 bases between. This CDR3 has 15 residues.

This clonotype is judged medium-sized (0.01 to 0.1%). The chain uses TRBV20-1 and TRBJ2-1, with 7 bases fitting TRBD2. J lost 5 bases, V lost 3 bases, and 1 base had no gene match. CDR1 and CDR2 from the germline V gene are DFQATT and SNEGSKA (reference sequence). This CDR3 is 12 amino acids long. The CDR3 DNA follows: TGCAGTGCTAGCGGGGGGAACAATGAGCAGTTCTTC. Translating it yields CSASGGNNEQFF.

This clonotype is large. The V gene is TRBV7-2, the J gene TRBJ2-1; possibly TRBD2 for D (6 bases). CDR1 SGHTA and CDR2 FQGNSA come from the germline V gene. V gave up 5 bases and J gave up 8 bases, with 19 bases separating them. The CDR3 totals 15 residues. DNA of the CDR3: TGTGCCAGCAGCCATCGGTGGGAGGAGGCCCATGAGCAGTTCTTC. Translating gives CASSHRWEEAHEQFF.

In its sample, this clonotype is medium-sized (0.01 to 0.1%). This rearrangement joins TRBV7-9 to TRBJ1-1, with D hard to call. This CDR3 has 12 residues. In germline, CDR1 is SEHNR, CDR2 FQNEAQ (reference sequence). Deletions cut 6 bases from V and 8 bases from J, with 13 bases between. In DNA form, the CDR3 reads TGTGCCAGCAGATTGGGCGGTCAAGAAGCTTTCTTT. It encodes CASRLGGQEAFF.

The gene calls are TRBV20-1 and TRBJ2-1; possibly TRBD2 for D (6 bases). Trimming removed 1 base from V and 8 bases from J, with 15 bases in between. The CDR3 is 14 residues long. CDR1 and CDR2 from the germline V gene are DFQATT and SNEGSKA (reference sequence). This chain's CDR3 is CSARVGTVVDEQFF. In DNA form, the CDR3 reads TGCAGTGCTAGAGTCGGGACTGTTGTGGATGAGCAGTTCTTC.

The CDR3 sequence is CASSLRGTDTQYF. The CDR3 nucleotides are TGTGCCAGCAGTTTACGGGGAACAGATACGCAGTATTTT. The V and J genes are TRBV27 and TRBJ2-3; a possible D gene is TRBD2 (5 bases). CDR3 length equals 13 residues. Germline V gene data show CDR1 as MNHEY and CDR2 as SMNVEV (reference sequence). V was pared by 2 bases and J by 3 bases, with 6 bases between.

The rearrangement uses TRBV28 and TRBJ2-3; D may be TRBD1 or TRBD2 (6 bases each). Germline-derived CDR1 and CDR2 are MDHEN and SYDVKM. The CDR3 is made up of 16 amino acids. V gave up 3 bases and J gave up 5 bases, with 18 bases separating them. Here the CDR3 reads CASSFYLQGGGDTQYF. Written as DNA, the CDR3 is TGTGCCAGCAGTTTCTACCTACAGGGAGGTGGAGATACGCAGTATTTT.

The chain recombines TRBV18 with TRBJ2-5, with D hard to call. The CDR3 has 16 residues. The V gene's germline CDR1 is KGHSH and CDR2 LQKENI. The germline V and J ends were trimmed by 6 bases and 5 bases, with 22 bases remaining between them. CDR3: CASSPFGPTVLETQYF. CDR3 nucleotides: TGTGCCAGCTCCCCCTTCGGCCCCACAGTGTTGGAGACCCAGTACTTC.

V and J are TRBV6-1 and TRBJ2-2; tentative D call: TRBD2 (5 bases). Germline V gene sequence: CDR1 MNHNS, CDR2 SASEGT. The germline V and J ends were trimmed by 4 bases and 5 bases, with 14 bases remaining between them. This CDR3 is built from 15 residues. CDR3 residues: CASSGGRMRTGELFF. Here the CDR3 DNA reads TGTGCCAGCAGTGGAGGGAGAATGAGGACCGGGGAGCTGTTTTTT.

This chain connects TRBV19 to TRBJ2-3, with D perhaps assigned TRBD1 or TRBD2 (5 bases each). V gave up 3 bases and J gave up 2 bases, with 12 bases separating them. The CDR3 contains 15 residues. Germline V gene lookup returns CDR1 LNHDA and CDR2 SQIVND (reference sequence). Here the CDR3 reads CASSMRGAYTDTQYF. The CDR3 nucleotides are TGTGCCAGTAGTATGAGAGGGGCATACACAGATACGCAGTATTTT.

The rearrangement uses TRBV18 and TRBJ2-7, with D perhaps given as TRBD1 or TRBD2 (6 bases each). CDR3 length: 15 residues. V lost 6 bases and J 5 bases, leaving 20 bases between the germline ends. The germline V gene encodes CDR1 KGHSH and CDR2 LQKENI. CDR3 loop: CASSYSATGGHEQYF. CDR3 nucleotides: TGTGCCAGCTCCTATTCCGCGACAGGAGGGCACGAGCAGTACTTC.

There are a few counts of this clonotype. V usage is TRBV7-2 and J usage is TRBJ2-7, with 7 bases matching TRBD2. Germline CDR1 is SGHTA and CDR2 is FQGNSA. Germline trimming cut 2 bases from V and 2 bases from J; bases unmatched to any gene: 6. CDR3 size: 15 residues. The CDR3 nucleotides read TGTGCCAGCAGCTTATTTTCTAGCGGCACCTACGAGCAGTACTTC. Encoded protein: CASSLFSSGTYEQYF.

This clonotype was recorded a few times. The chain couples TRBV4-2 to TRBJ2-5, with D possibly being TRBD1 (5 bases). The germline V gene has CDR1 LGHNA and CDR2 YNFKEQ. The CDR3 length is 18 residues. Trimming left V 1 base short and J 9 bases short, with 27 bases between. This CDR3 is CASSQVPLRAAPSSAQYF. Written as DNA, the CDR3 is TGTGCCAGCAGCCAAGTCCCCCTCAGGGCGGCCCCTTCCTCGGCCCAGTACTTC.

This clonotype was counted only a few times. The chain combines TRBV5-4 with TRBJ2-5, with 13 bases fitting TRBD2. Germline CDR1 reads SGHNT; CDR2 reads YYREEE (reference sequence). V shed 0 bases, J shed 6 bases, and the junction held 11 bases outside the gene matches. The CDR3 is 18 residues long. In DNA form, the CDR3 reads TGTGCCAGCAGCTTGGCTGCGGGACGGACTAGCGGGAGTAAGACCCAGTACTTC. Its translation is CASSLAAGRTSGSKTQYF.

The chain joins TRBV4-1 to TRBJ2-7; TRBD2 aligns across 8 bases. The junction had 17 bases not matched to a gene; V was cut back by 0 bases and J by 10 bases. Germline V gives CDR1 MGHRA, CDR2 YSYEKL. This CDR3 spans 17 amino acids. CDR3 protein: CASSQDGGTRRGEAQYF. CDR3 DNA: TGCGCCAGCAGCCAAGACGGTGGGACTAGGAGAGGGGAGGCCCAGTACTTC.

The chain uses TRBV14 and TRBJ2-7; D is ambiguous. This CDR3 is built from 15 residues. The germline CDR1 and CDR2 sequences are SGHDN and FVKESK. With 4 bases removed from V and 4 bases from J, the gap between germline ends came to 17 bases. The CDR3 loop reads CASSPLGATSYEQYF. The DNA of the CDR3 is TGTGCCAGCAGCCCTCTCGGCGCTACAAGTTACGAGCAGTACTTC.

V and J are TRBV28 and TRBJ2-1; 10 bases line up with TRBD2. Trimming removed 2 bases from V and 10 bases from J; junction bases left unmatched: 5. The CDR3 spans 14 residues. In germline, CDR1 is MDHEN, CDR2 SYDVKM. CDR3 coding DNA: TGTGCCAGCAGTTTACGAGGACTAGCGGACGAGCAGTTCTTC. Translation gives CASSLRGLADEQFF.

Only one count was recorded for this clonotype. V and J are TRBV10-2 and TRBJ2-3; D gene uncertain. V dropped 7 bases and J dropped 2 bases, with 10 bases sitting between them. CDR3 length: 13 residues. In germline, CDR1 is WSHSY, CDR2 SAAADI. CDR3 protein: CASTPIFTDTQYF. The CDR3 bases are TGCGCCAGCACCCCGATCTTCACAGATACGCAGTATTTT.

The V and J genes are TRBV28 and TRBJ1-2; perhaps TRBD1 as D (5 bases). Trimming pared 9 bases from V and 2 bases from J, leaving 13 bases between. The CDR3 is made up of 13 amino acids. CDR1 and CDR2 (germline): MDHEN, SYDVKM. The CDR3 here is CASLDSRNYGYTF. In DNA form, the CDR3 reads TGTGCCAGTTTAGACAGTCGCAACTATGGCTACACCTTC.